The rows below give T cell receptor beta chains drawn from one sample of a study of T cells in Graves' hyperthyroidism and ophthalmopathy. MiXCR, run by TCRdb on the multiplex PCR reads, gives a single entry per CDR3 protein. The table records about 110,000 distinct CDR3 sequences, 15% to 20% of them present only once. Sequencing was performed on blood. Receptor source: a woman in her fifties or sixties with Graves' hyperthyroidism. CDR3s include the opening cysteine and the closing phenylalanine or tryptophan. The D gene is left open where the match is weak. Not every row has a clone size; where given, it reads once, few, many or a size class.

j_call,d_call,v_call,clone_size,cdr3_nt,cdr3_aa
TRBJ2-5,TRBD2,TRBV11-2,many,TGTGCCAGCAGCTTTTCGGTGGTAGCGGGAGGTGAGACCCAGTACTTC,CASSFSVVAGGETQYF
TRBJ2-5,-,TRBV6-1,many,TGTGCCAGCAGTACGGGGACAGCCAGCCTGGGGGGCCAGTACTTC,CASSTGTASLGGQYF
TRBJ2-2,-,TRBV29-1,many,TGCAGCGTTGAAGGGCGGGGGAACACCGGGGAGCTGTTTTTT,CSVEGRGNTGELFF
TRBJ2-1,-,TRBV7-3,many,TGTGCCAGCAGCTCCGGACCCGGCAATGAGCAGTTCTTC,CASSSGPGNEQFF
TRBJ2-7,-,TRBV5-1,many,TGCGCCAGCAGCCCGGACGAGCGATCCTACGAGCAGTACTTC,CASSPDERSYEQYF
TRBJ2-4,-,TRBV15,many,TGTGCCACCAGCAGAGGGCACGTTTTAGAGCTTCCCATTCAGTACTTC,CATSRGHVLELPIQYF
TRBJ2-3,-,TRBV4-2,many,TGTGCCAGCAGCCAGGAGACAGGCCCTAGCACAGATACGCAGTATTTT,CASSQETGPSTDTQYF
TRBJ2-1,TRBD2,TRBV20-1,-,TGCAGTGCTAGAGATTCCGGGGGCGGGACTAGCGGGGGAAATGAGCAGTTCTTC,CSARDSGGGTSGGNEQFF
TRBJ2-1,TRBD2,TRBV29-1,-,TGCAGCGCTACTCCGGGACTAGCGTTTGGCTACAATGAGCAGTTCTTC,CSATPGLAFGYNEQFF
TRBJ1-2,TRBD1,TRBV28,many,TGTGCCAGCAGTTTCATCGGGACAGGGGATTATGGCTACACCTTC,CASSFIGTGDYGYTF